This T cell receptor (beta chain) was captured by sequencing in a study of T cells in Graves' hyperthyroidism and ophthalmopathy. At least ten counts were recorded for this clonotype. Its antigen is currently unknown. From RNA transcripts, TCR beta CDR3 regions were amplified. The HTBI primer set drove a first-round RT-PCR of the TCR CDR3. TCRdb passed the multiplex PCR reads through MiXCR, listing each CDR3 protein once. The table lists fewer than 650,000 distinct CDR3 sequences, approximately 15% of them singletons. Germline loops: CDR1 SEHNR, CDR2 FQNEAQ (reference sequence). The ends were cut back, 5 bases at V and 0 bases at J, with 12 bases in the middle. This CDR3 has 15 amino acids. Broader study findings: The model forecast ophthalmopathy, anticipating it by a median approximately 6 months before onset. Researchers report that a 13 V-J model separated ophthalmopathy from stable hyperthyroidism.

The sequenced sample was blood. This rearrangement joins TRBV7-9 to TRBJ2-3, with D tentatively TRBD2 (6 bases). This sequence was found in a woman aged 18-29 years with Graves' ophthalmopathy. CDR3 nucleotide sequence: TGTGCCAGCAGCCGACCAGGGACTAGCACAGATACGCAGTATTTT. Residues: CASSRPGTSTDTQYF.